This TCR beta chain was sequenced during a study of chemoradiotherapy in HPV16-positive cancers. Study outcomes and limitations: During treatment, candidate HPV-specific clones and E7-related motifs expanded in tumor. HPV-specific T cells were functionally defined from only a couple of HPV16-positive patients.

This clone appeared once. The antigen remains unidentified. Samples were taken several times over chemoradiotherapy. This table comes from immunoSEQ multiplex PCR, and its TCRdb copy is limited to in-frame clones, with some not included. The sample shows tens of thousands of clones, around 87% of them seen only once. This CDR3 spans 17 amino acids. CDR1 is SNHLY and CDR2 is FYNNEI in the germline V gene. Trimming shortened V by 2 bases and J by 2 bases, and 19 bases separated the two germline ends. Sequenced here: blood, sampled from a patient who underwent chemoradiotherapy. The receptor's source is a human donor with HPV-associated anogenital cancer. The V call is TRBV2, the J call TRBJ2-7; D perhaps matches TRBD2 (5 bases). The CDR3 loop reads CASSETGIPAFAYEQYF. The CDR3 bases are TGTGCCAGCAGTGAAACCGGGATCCCAGCGTTTGCCTACGAGCAGTACTTC.